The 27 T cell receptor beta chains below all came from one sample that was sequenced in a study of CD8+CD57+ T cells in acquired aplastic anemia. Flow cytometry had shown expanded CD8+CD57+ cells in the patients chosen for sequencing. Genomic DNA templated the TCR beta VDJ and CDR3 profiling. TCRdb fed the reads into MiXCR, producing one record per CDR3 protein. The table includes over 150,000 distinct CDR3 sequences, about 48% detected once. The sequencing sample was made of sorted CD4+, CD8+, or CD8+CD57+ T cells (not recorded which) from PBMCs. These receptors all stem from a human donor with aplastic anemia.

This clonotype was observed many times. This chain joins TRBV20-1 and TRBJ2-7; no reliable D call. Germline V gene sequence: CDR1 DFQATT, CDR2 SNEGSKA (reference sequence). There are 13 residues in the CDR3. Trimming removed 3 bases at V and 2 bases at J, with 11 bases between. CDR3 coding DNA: TGCAGTGCTAGTCTCGCAGAGCCCTACGAGCAGTACTTC. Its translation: CSASLAEPYEQYF.

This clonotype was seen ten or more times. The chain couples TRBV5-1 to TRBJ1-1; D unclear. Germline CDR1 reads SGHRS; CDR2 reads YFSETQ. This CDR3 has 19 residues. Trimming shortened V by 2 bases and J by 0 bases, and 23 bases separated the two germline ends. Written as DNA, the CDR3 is TGCGCCAGCAGCTTCGTAGGGAATTGGGTTGGGAATATGAACACTGAAGCTTTCTTT. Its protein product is CASSFVGNWVGNMNTEAFF.

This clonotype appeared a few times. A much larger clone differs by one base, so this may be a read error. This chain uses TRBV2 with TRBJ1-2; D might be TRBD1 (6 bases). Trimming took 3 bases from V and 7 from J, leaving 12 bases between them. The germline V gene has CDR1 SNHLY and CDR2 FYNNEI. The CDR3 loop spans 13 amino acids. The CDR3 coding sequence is TGTGCCAGCAGTGAGGCAGGGGTCGGTGGCTACACCTTC. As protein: CASSEAGVGGYTF. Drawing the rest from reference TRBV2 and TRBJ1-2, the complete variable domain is EPEVTQTPSHQVTQMGQEVILRCVPISNHLYFYWYRQILGQKVEFLVSFYNNEISEKSEIFDDQFSVERPDGSNFTLKIRSTKLEDSAMYFCASSEAGVGGYTFGSGTRLTVV.

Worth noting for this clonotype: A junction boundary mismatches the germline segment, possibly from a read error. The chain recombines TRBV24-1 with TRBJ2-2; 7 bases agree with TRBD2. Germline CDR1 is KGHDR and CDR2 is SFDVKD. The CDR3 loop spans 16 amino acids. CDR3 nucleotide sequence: TGTGCCACCAGTGATTGGGAGGGGATGAACACTGGGGAGCTGTTTTTT. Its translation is CATSDWEGMNTGELFF.

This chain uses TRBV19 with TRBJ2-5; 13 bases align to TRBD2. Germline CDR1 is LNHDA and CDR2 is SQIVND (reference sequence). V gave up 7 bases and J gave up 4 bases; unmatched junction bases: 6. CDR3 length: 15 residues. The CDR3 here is CASIGTSGAGETQYF. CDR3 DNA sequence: TGTGCCAGTATTGGGACTAGCGGGGCTGGAGAGACCCAGTACTTC.

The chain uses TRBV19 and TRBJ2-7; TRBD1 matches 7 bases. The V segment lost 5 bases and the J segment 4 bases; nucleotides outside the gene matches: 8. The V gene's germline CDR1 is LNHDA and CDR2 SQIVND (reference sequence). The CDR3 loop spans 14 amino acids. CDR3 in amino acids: CASSLQGEGYEQYF. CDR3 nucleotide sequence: TGTGCCAGTAGTCTTCAGGGGGAAGGATACGAGCAGTACTTC.

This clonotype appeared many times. CDR3 in amino acids: CASSPQGWGYGYTF. CDR3 DNA sequence: TGTGCCAGCAGCCCTCAGGGGTGGGGGTATGGCTACACCTTC. The gene calls are TRBV14 and TRBJ1-2; possibly TRBD1 for D (6 bases). Trimming removed 4 bases at V and 5 bases at J, with 14 bases between. CDR1 SGHDN and CDR2 FVKESK come from the germline V gene. The CDR3 spans 14 residues.

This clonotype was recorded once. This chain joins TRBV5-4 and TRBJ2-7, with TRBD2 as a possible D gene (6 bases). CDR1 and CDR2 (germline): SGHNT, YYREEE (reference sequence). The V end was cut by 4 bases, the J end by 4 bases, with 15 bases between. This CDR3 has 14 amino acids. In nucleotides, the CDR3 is TGTGCCAGCAGCGGGGAGGCTTCGAGGTACGAGCAGTACTTC. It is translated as CASSGEASRYEQYF.

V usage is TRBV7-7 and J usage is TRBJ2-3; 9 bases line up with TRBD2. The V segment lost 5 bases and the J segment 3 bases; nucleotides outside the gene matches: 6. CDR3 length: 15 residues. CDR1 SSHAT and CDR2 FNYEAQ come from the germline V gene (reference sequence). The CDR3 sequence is CASSPYSGGTDTQYF. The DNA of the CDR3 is TGTGCCAGCAGCCCCTACAGCGGGGGGACAGATACGCAGTATTTT.

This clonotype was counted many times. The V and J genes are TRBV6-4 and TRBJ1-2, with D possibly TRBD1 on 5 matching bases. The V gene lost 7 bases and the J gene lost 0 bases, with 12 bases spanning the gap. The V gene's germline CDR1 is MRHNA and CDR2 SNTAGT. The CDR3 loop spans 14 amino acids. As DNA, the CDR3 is TGTGCCAGCACCCCCGGGACGTCTAACTATGGCTACACCTTC. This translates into CASTPGTSNYGYTF.

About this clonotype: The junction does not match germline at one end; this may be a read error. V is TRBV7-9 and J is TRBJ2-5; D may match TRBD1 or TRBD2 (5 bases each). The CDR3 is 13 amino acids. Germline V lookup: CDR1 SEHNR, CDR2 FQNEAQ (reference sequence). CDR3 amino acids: CASSLNRDETQYF. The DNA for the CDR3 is TGTGCTAGCAGCTTAAATAGGGACGAGACCCAGTACTTC.

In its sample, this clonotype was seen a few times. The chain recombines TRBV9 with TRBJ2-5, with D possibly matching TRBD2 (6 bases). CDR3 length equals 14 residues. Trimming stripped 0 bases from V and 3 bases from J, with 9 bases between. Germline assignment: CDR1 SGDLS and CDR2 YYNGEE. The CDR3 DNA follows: TGTGCCAGCAGCGTAGGACTAGGGGAAGAGACCCAGTACTTC. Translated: CASSVGLGEETQYF.

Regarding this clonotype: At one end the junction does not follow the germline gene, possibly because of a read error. The CDR3 reads CASMGGQGNSPLHF. The CDR3 coding sequence is TGCGCCAGCATGGGGGGACAGGGAAATTCACCCCTCCACTTT. The rearrangement joins TRBV2 to TRBJ1-6, with 9 bases lining up with TRBD1. This CDR3 contains 14 residues. Germline V gene sequence: CDR1 SNHLY, CDR2 FYNNEI.

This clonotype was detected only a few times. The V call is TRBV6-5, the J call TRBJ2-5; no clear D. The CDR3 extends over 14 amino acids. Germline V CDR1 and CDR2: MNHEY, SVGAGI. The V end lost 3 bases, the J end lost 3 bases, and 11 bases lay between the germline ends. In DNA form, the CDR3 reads TGTGCCAGCAGTTATATTGTGGGAAAAGAGACCCAGTACTTC. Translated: CASSYIVGKETQYF.

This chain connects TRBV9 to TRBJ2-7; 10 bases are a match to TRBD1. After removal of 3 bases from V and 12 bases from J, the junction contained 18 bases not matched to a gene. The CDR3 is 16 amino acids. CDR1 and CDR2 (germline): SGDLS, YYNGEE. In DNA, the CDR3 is TGTGCCAGCAGCGAGGGGACAGGGGCCCATGGAGGGGGATGGTACTTC. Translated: CASSEGTGAHGGGWYF.

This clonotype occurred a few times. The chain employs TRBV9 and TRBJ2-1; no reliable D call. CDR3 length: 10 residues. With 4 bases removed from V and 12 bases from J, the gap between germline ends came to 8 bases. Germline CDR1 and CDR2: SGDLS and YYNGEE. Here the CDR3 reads CASSPLRQFF. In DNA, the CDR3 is TGTGCCAGCAGCCCGCTAAGGCAGTTCTTC.

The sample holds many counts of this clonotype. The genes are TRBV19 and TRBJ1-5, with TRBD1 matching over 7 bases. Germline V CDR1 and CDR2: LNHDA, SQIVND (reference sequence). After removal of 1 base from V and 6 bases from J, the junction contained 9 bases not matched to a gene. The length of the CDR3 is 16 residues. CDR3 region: CASSIGLDRVGQPQHF. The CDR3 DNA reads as TGTGCCAGTAGTATAGGCCTTGACAGGGTCGGTCAGCCCCAGCATTTT.

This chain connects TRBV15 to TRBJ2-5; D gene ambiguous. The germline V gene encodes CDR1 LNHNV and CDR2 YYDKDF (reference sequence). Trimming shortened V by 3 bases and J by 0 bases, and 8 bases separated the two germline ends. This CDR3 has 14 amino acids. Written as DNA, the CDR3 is TGTGCCACCAGCAGGGGCGGATACCAAGAGACCCAGTACTTC. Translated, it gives CATSRGGYQETQYF.

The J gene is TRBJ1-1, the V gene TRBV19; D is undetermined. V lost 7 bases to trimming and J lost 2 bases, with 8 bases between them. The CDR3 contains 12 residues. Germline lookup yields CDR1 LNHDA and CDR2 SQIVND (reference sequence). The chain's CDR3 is CASKDQNTEAFF. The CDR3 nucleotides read TGTGCCAGTAAGGACCAAAACACTGAAGCTTTCTTT.

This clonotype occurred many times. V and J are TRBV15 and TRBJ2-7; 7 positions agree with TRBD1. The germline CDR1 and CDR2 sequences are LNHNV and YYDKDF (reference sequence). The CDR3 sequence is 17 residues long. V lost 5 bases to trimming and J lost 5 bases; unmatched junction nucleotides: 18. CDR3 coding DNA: TGTGCCACCAGCCCCGGGACAGCTAGATCCTTGGCTCACGAGCAGTACTTC. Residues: CATSPGTARSLAHEQYF. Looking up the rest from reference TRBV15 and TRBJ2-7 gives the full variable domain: DAMVIQNPRYQVTQFGKPVTLSCSQTLNHNVMYWYQQKSSQAPKLLFHYYDKDFNNEADTPDNFQSRRPNTSFCFLDIRSPGLGDTAMYLCATSPGTARSLAHEQYFGPGTRLTVT.

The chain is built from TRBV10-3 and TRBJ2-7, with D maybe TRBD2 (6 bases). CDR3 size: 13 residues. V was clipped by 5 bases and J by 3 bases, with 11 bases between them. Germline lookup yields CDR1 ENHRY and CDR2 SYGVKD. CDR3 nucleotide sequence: TGTGCCATCAGTAGGACTACCCTCTACGAGCAGTACTTC. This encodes CAISRTTLYEQYF.

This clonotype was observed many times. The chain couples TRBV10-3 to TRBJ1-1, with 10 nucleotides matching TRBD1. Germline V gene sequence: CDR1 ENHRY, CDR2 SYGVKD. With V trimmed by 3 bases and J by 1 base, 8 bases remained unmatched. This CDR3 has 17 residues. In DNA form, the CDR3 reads TGTGCCATCAGTGACCCCGACAGGGGGCTGAGGAACACTGAAGCTTTCTTT. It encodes CAISDPDRGLRNTEAFF.

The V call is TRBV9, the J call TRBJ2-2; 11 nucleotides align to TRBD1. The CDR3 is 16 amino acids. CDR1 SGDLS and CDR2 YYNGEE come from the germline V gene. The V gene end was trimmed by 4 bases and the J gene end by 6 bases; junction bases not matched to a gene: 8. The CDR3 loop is CASSSGQGAYPGELFF. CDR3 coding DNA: TGTGCCAGCAGCTCCGGACAGGGGGCGTATCCCGGGGAGCTGTTTTTT.

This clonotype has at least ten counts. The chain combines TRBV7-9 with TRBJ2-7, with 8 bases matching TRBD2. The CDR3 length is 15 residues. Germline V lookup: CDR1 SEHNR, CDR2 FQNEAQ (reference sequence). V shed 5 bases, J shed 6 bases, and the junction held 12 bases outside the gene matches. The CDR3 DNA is TGTGCCAGCAGCCCCCAGGCGGGGGGAACTGTCGAGCAGTACTTC. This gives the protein CASSPQAGGTVEQYF.

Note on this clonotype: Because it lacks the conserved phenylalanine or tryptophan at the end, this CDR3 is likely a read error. For the CDR3, the DNA is TGTGCTAGCAGTGATGCGGCATACGAGCAGTACCTC. Translating gives CASSDAAYEQYL. The J gene is TRBJ2-7, the V gene TRBV2; D is uncertain. The CDR3 spans 12 residues. Germline V CDR1 and CDR2: SNHLY, FYNNEI.

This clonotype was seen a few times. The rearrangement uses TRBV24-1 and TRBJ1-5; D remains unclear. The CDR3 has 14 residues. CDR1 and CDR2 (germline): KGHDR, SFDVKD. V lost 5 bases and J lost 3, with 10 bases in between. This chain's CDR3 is CATSGSVFNQPQHF. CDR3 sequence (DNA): TGTGCCACCAGTGGTTCAGTCTTCAATCAGCCCCAGCATTTT.

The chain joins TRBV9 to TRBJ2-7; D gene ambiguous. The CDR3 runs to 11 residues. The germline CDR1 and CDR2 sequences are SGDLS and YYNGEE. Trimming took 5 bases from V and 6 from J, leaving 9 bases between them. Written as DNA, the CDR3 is TGTGCCAGCAGTCCCCATATCGAGCAGTACTTC. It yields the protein CASSPHIEQYF.